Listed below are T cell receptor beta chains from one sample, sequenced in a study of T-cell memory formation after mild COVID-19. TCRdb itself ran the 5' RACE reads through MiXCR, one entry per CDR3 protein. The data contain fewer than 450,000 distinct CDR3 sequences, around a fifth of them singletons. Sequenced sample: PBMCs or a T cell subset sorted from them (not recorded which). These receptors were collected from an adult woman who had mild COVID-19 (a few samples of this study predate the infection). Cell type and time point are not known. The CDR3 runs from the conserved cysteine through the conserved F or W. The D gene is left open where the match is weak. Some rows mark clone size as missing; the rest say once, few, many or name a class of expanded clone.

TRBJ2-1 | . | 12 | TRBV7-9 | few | CASSQGYTEQFF | TGTGCCAGCAGCCAGGGGTATACTGAGCAGTTCTTC
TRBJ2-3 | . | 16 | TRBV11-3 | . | CASSLGRGMGTDTQYF | TGTGCCAGCAGCTTAGGCCGGGGCATGGGCACAGATACGCAGTATTTT
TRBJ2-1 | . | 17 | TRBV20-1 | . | CSARDRAPGVSYNEQFF | TGCAGTGCTAGAGATCGAGCCCCGGGGGTCTCCTACAATGAGCAGTTCTTC
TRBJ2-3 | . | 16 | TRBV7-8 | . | CASSLDSALTTDTQYF | TGTGCCAGCAGCTTAGACTCCGCACTCACCACAGATACGCAGTATTTT
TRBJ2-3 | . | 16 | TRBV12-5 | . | CASARPGPVSSDTQYF | TGTGCTAGTGCCCGACCGGGACCCGTGTCGTCGGATACGCAGTATTTT
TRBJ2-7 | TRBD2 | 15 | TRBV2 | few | CASRSGGLDSYEQYF | TGTGCCAGCAGGAGTGGCGGACTAGACTCCTACGAGCAGTACTTC
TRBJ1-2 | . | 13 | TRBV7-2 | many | CASSPRGGEGYTF | TGTGCCAGCAGCCCTCGGGGGGGGGAAGGCTACACCTTC
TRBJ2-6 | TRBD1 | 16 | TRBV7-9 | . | CASAGQGVSGANVLTF | TGTGCCAGCGCGGGACAGGGAGTCTCTGGGGCCAACGTCCTGACTTTC
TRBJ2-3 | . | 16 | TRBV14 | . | CASSQTWRQSTDTQYF | TGTGCCAGCAGCCAGACTTGGCGGCAGAGCACAGATACGCAGTATTTT
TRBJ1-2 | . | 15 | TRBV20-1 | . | CSARDAIQLNYGYTF | TGCAGTGCTAGAGATGCGATACAGCTGAACTATGGCTACACCTTC
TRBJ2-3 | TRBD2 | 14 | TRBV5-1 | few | CATSSGGPTDTQYF | TGCGCCACCAGTAGCGGGGGGCCTACAGATACGCAGTATTTT
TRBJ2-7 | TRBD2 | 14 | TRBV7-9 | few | CASTPGGGRNEQYF | TGTGCCAGCACCCCTGGCGGGGGTAGAAACGAGCAGTACTTC
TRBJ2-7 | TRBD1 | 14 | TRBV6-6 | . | CATRWDSRSYEQYF | TGTGCCACCAGGTGGGACAGCCGATCCTACGAGCAGTACTTC
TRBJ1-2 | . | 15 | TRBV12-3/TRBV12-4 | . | CASSFIGTQNYGYTF | TGTGCCAGCAGTTTCATAGGGACCCAAAACTATGGCTACACCTTC
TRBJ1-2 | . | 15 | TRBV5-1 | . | CASSARGDSTGGYTF | TGCGCCAGCAGCGCCAGGGGTGACAGTACGGGTGGCTACACCTTC
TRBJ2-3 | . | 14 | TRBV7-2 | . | CASSLTLGSDTQYF | TGTGCCAGCAGCTTAACCCTTGGGTCGGATACGCAGTATTTT
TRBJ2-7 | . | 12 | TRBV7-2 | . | CASSTVGYEQYF | TGTGCCAGCAGCACCGTCGGCTACGAGCAGTACTTC
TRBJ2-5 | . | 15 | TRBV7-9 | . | CASSLTGSPGETQYF | TGTGCCAGCAGCTTAACAGGGAGCCCAGGAGAGACCCAGTACTTC
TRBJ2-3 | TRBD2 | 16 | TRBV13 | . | CASSHRTRRVTDTQYF | TGTGCCAGCAGCCACCGGACTAGGCGCGTCACAGATACGCAGTATTTT
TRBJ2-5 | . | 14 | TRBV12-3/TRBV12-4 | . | CASSEDSLRETQYF | TGTGCCAGCAGTGAGGACAGCCTACGGGAGACCCAGTACTTC
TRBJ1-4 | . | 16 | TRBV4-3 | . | CASSQDGANTNEKLFF | TGCGCCAGCAGCCAAGATGGGGCTAATACTAATGAAAAACTGTTTTTT
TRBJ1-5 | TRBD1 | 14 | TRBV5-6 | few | CASSGRGRGQPQHF | TGTGCCAGCAGCGGGAGGGGGCGCGGTCAGCCCCAGCATTTT
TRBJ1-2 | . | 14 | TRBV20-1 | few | CSASRGAGNYGYTF | TGCAGTGCTAGTCGAGGGGCCGGGAACTATGGCTACACCTTC
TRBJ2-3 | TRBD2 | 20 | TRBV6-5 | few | CASSYQPRLAGAEGADTQYF | TGTGCCAGCAGTTACCAACCCCGACTAGCGGGAGCTGAGGGCGCAGATACGCAGTATTTT
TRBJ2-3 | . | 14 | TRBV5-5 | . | CASSVGTLTDTQYF | TGTGCCAGCAGCGTCGGGACTCTGACAGATACGCAGTATTTT
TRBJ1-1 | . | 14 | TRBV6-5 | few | CASSPTSTRGEAFF | TGTGCCAGCAGCCCGACATCTACGCGGGGTGAAGCTTTCTTT
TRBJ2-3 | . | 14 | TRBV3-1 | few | CASSLDRHTDTQYF | TGTGCCAGCAGCCTGGACAGACACACAGATACGCAGTATTTT
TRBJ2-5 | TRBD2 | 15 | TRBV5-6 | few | CASSPGLVPRETQYF | TGTGCCAGCAGCCCCGGACTAGTCCCTCGGGAGACCCAGTACTTC
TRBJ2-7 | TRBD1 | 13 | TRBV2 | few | CATRTGGGYEQYF | TGTGCCACCCGGACAGGGGGCGGCTACGAGCAGTACTTC
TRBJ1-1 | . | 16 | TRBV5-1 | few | CASSSRDTRRNTEAFF | TGCGCCAGCAGCTCCCGGGACACCCGGAGGAACACTGAAGCTTTCTTT
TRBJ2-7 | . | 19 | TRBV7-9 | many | CASSSTDPERRGGSYEQYF | TGTGCCAGCAGCTCGACAGACCCCGAGCGGCGGGGCGGCTCCTACGAGCAGTACTTC
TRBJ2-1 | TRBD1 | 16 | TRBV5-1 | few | CASSLDGQGTYNEQFF | TGCGCCAGCAGCTTGGACGGACAGGGGACGTACAATGAGCAGTTCTTC